Included here is one T cell receptor (beta chain) sequence, with context. This clone was seen only once. It lacks a known antigen. Base qualities are not recorded, but no much larger clone differs from it by a single base. Whole blood was collected in K2EDTA tubes by collaborating institutions according to the institutions' own protocols. For TCRbeta analysis, collaborators shipped samples as frozen whole blood, isolated PBMCs, or DNA extracted from either of those sample types. The immunoSEQ Assay, a bias-controlled multiplex PCR, was used to amplify TCRbeta CDR3 regions from genomic DNA. Per the source publication's procedure: The number of nucleated cells in each sample was estimated from the amplification of reference gene primers within the assay. To quantify the absolute abundance of each unique TCRbeta CDR3 rearrangement, sequence reads were collapsed and filtered. Productive Simpson clonality was computed per sample as the square root of Simpson's diversity index over productive rearrangements. The table comes from immuneACCESS by way of TCRdb, which keeps in-frame sequences with V and J called. Part of the clones is missing from these tables; in studies checked, under half for an unresolved V gene and the rest for unknown reasons. D and trimming come from the DNA, and the V and J calls and clone size come from that table. The sample yields 110,000 or so clones; 84% were counted once. About 8.5% of the sample is taken by the ten largest.

This entry is derived from a study of blood T cell repertoires in COVID-19 (dated by TCRdb to 2019 to 2021). The study in broad terms: Samples from collaborators originated in the United States, Italy and Spain and spanned both the acute and convalescent phases of COVID-19. The prospective study material was composed of cDNA or gDNA derived from T cells, B-cell-depleted T cells, or PBMCs. Deeply sampled blood TCRbeta repertoires from subjects exposed to, actively infected with, or recovered from COVID-19 were included in the dataset. The repertoires were released in a freely available public database meant as a resource for research on the immune response to SARS-CoV-2. Samples came from the ongoing ImmuneRACE study (first 160 participants) plus 1,254 subjects from 6 global collaborators. Sample metadata almost always included a de-identified subject ID, COVID-19 status, age in years and sex. HLA class I and class II types, where available, came from metadata supplied by the sample provider rather than from assay-based typing.

Overall results and qualifications from the work: Clinical and demographic metadata were provided uncurated, with the amount varying by source and participant.

The sequence came from a woman aged 40 to 49 with acute or convalescent COVID-19. Sequenced input: peripheral blood.

This receptor has the CDR3 CSAWDNLKETQYF. Read as DNA, the sequence is TGCAGCGCCTGGGACAATTTAAAAGAGACCCAGTACTTC. The rearrangement joined TRBV29-1 to TRBJ2-5; TRBD1 could be the D gene, as 6 bases match. Measured from the cysteine to the phenylalanine, the CDR3 is 13 residues long. Only CDR3 DNA remains: 39 bases, in frame from the first base. V was cut back by 7 bases and J by 3 bases, leaving a gap of 15 bases between them. Taken from the germline V gene, the CDR1 and CDR2 loops are SQVTM and ANQGSEA.